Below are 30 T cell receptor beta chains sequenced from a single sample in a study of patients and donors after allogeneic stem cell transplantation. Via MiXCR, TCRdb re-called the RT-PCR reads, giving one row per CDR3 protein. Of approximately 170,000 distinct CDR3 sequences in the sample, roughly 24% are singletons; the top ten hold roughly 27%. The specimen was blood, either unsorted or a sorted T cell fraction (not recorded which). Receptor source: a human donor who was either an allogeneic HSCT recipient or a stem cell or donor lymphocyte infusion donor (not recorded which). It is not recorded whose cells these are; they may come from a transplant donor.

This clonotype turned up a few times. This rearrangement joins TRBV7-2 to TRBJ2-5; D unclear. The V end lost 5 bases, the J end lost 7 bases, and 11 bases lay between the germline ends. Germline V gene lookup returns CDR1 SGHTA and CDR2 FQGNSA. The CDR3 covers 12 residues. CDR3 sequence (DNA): TGTGCCAGCAGCAATATGCCCTTGACCCAGTACTTC. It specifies CASSNMPLTQYF.

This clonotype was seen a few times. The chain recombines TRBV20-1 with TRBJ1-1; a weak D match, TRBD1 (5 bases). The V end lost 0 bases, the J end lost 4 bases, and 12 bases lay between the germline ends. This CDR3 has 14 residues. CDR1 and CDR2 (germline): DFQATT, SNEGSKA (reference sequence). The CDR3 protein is CSARDLSGGTEAFF. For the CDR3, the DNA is TGCAGTGCTAGAGATCTTTCGGGGGGCACTGAAGCTTTCTTT.

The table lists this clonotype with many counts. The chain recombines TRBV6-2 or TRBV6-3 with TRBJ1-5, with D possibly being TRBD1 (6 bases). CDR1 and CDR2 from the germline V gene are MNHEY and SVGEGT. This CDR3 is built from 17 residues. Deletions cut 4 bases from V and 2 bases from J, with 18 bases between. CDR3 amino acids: CASSSGQIWRRNQPQHF. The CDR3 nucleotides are TGTGCCAGCAGTTCCGGACAGATTTGGAGGCGCAATCAGCCCCAGCATTTT.

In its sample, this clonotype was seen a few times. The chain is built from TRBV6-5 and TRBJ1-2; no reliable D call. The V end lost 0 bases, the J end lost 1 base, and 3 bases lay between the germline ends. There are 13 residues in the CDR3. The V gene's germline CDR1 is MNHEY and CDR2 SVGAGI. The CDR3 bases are TGTGCCAGCAGTTACTCATTTAACTATGGCTACACCTTC. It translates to CASSYSFNYGYTF.

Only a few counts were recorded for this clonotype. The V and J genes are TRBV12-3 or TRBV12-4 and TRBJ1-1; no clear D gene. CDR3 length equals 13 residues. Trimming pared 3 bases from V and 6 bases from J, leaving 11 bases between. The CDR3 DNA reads TGTGCCAGCAGTTTTTTTGCCGGATCTGAAGCTTTCTTT. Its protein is CASSFFAGSEAFF.

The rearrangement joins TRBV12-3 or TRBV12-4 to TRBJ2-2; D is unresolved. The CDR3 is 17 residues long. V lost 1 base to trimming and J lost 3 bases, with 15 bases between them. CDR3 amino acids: CASSLGPSDPYTGELFF. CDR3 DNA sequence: TGTGCCAGCAGTTTAGGACCCTCCGACCCATACACCGGGGAGCTGTTTTTT.

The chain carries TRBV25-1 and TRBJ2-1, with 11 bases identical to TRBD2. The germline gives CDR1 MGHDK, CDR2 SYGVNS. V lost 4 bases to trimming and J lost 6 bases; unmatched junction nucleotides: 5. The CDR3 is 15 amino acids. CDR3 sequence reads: CASSVLLAGGNEQFF. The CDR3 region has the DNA TGTGCCAGCAGTGTGCTTCTAGCGGGAGGCAATGAGCAGTTCTTC.

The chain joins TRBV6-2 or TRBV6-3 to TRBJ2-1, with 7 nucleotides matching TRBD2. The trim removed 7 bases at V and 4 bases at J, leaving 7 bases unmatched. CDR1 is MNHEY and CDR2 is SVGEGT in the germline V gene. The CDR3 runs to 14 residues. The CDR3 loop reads CASIGGSPYNEQFF. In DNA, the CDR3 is TGTGCCAGCATCGGCGGGAGCCCTTACAATGAGCAGTTCTTC.

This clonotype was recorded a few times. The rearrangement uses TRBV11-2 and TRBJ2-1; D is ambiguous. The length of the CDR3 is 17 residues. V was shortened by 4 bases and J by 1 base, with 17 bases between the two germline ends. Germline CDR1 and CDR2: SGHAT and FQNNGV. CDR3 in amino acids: CASSSFPKGLSYNEQFF. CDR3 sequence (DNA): TGTGCCAGCAGCTCGTTCCCGAAGGGCTTATCCTACAATGAGCAGTTCTTC.

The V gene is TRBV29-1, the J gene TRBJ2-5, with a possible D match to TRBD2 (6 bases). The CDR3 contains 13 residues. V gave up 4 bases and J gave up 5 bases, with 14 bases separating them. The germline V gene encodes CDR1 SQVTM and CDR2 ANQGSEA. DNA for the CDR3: TGCAGCGTTGTGGGAACGGGAGACGAGACCCAGTACTTC. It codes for CSVVGTGDETQYF.

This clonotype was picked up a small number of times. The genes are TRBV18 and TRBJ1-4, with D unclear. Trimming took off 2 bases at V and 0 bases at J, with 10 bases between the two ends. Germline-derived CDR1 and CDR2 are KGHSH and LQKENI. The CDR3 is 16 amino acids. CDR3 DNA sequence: TGTGCCAGCTCACCAAATCGCACAGCAACTAATGAAAAACTGTTTTTT. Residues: CASSPNRTATNEKLFF.

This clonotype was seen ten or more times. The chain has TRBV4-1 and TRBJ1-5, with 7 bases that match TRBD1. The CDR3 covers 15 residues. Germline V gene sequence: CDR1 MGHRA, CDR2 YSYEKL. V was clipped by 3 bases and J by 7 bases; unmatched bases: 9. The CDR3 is CASSHEGHRGQPQHF. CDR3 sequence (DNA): TGCGCCAGCAGCCACGAAGGCCACAGGGGACAGCCCCAGCATTTT.

The CDR3 DNA is TGCAGTGCTAGAGATCTCGGTAGTCGCAATGAGCAGTTCTTC. It yields the protein CSARDLGSRNEQFF. The chain has TRBV20-1 and TRBJ2-1; D not resolved. The germline gives CDR1 DFQATT, CDR2 SNEGSKA (reference sequence). The CDR3 loop spans 14 amino acids. V lost 0 bases, J lost 6 bases, and 12 bases lay in between.

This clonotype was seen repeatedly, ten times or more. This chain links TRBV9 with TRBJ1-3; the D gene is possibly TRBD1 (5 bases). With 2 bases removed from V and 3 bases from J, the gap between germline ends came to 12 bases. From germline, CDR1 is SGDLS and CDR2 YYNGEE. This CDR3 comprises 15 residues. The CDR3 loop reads CASSVVGTVGNTIYF. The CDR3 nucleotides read TGTGCCAGCAGCGTTGTGGGGACGGTTGGAAACACCATATATTTT.

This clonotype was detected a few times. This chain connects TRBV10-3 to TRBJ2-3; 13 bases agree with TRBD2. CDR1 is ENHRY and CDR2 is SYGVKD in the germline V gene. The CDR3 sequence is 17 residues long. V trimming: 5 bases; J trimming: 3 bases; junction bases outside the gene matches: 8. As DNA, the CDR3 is TGTGCCATCAGTTGGGGACTAGCGGGGATTTCGACAGATACGCAGTATTTT. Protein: CAISWGLAGISTDTQYF.

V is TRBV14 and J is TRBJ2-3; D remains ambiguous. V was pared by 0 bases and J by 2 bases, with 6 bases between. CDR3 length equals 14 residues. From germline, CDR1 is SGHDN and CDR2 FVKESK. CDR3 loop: CASSQEYFTDTQYF. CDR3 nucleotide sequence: TGTGCCAGCAGCCAAGAATACTTCACAGATACGCAGTATTTT.

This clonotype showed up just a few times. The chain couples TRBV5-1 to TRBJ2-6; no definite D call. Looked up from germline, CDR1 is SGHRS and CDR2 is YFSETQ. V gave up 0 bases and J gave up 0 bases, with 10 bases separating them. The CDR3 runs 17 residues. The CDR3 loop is CASSLGGFSSGANVLTF. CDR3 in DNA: TGCGCCAGCAGCTTGGGGGGTTTTAGCTCTGGGGCCAACGTCCTGACTTTC.

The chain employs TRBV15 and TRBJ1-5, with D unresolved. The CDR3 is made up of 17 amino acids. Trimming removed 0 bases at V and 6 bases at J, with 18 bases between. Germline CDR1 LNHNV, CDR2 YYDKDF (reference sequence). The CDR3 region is CATSRDLFEGLTQPQHF. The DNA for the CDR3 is TGTGCCACCAGCAGAGATCTCTTTGAAGGGTTGACTCAGCCCCAGCATTTT.

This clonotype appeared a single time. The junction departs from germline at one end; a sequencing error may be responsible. The CDR3 spells CASTSEVTFNERFF. CDR3 sequence (DNA): TGTGCCAGCACAAGCGAGGTGACTTTCAATGAGCGGTTCTTC. The V and J genes are TRBV12-3 or TRBV12-4 and TRBJ2-1; D gene unclear. The CDR3 runs to 14 residues.

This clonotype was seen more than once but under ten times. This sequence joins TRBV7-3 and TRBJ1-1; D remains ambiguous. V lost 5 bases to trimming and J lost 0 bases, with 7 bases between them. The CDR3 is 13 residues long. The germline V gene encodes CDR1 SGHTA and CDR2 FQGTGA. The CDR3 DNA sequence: TGTGCCAGCAGCCCTCAGTTGAACACTGAAGCTTTCTTT. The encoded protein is CASSPQLNTEAFF.

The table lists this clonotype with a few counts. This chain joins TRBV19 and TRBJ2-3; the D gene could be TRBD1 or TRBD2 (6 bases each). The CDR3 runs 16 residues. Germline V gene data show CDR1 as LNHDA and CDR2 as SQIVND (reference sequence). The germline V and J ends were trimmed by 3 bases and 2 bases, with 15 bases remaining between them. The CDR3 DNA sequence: TGTGCCAGTAGTATGTCGGCGGGACATACCACAGATACGCAGTATTTT. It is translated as CASSMSAGHTTDTQYF. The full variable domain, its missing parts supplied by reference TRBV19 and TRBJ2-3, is DGGITQSPKYLFRKEGQNVTLSCEQNLNHDAMYWYRQDPGQGLRLIYYSQIVNDFQKGDIAEGYSVSREKKESFPLTVTSAQKNPTAFYLCASSMSAGHTTDTQYFGPGTRLTVL.

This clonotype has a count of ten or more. As DNA, the CDR3 is TGTGCCACCAGCAGAGATTCGACAGGGATTATCTATGGCTACACCTTC. Translation: CATSRDSTGIIYGYTF. The chain recombines TRBV15 with TRBJ1-2; 7 bases line up with TRBD1. This CDR3 is built from 16 residues. With V trimmed by 0 bases and J by 4 bases, 8 bases remained unmatched. Germline loops: CDR1 LNHNV, CDR2 YYDKDF (reference sequence).

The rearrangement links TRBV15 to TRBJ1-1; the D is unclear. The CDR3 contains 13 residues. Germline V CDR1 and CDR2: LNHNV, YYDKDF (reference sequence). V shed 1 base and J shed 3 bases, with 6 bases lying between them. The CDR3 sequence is CATSRVEDTEAFF. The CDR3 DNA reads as TGTGCCACCAGCAGAGTTGAGGACACTGAAGCTTTCTTT.

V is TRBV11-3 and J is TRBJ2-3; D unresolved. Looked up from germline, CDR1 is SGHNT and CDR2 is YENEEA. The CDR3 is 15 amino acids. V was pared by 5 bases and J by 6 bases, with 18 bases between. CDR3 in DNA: TGTGCCAGCAGCCCGGATCATAACACGGGCGATACGCAGTATTTT. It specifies CASSPDHNTGDTQYF.

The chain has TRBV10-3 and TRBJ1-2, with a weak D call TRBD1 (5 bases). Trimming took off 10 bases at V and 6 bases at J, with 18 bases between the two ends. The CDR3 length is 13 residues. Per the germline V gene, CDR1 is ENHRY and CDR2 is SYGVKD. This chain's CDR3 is CATRSGTRDGYTF. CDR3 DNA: TGTGCCACACGGTCAGGGACGAGAGATGGCTACACCTTC.

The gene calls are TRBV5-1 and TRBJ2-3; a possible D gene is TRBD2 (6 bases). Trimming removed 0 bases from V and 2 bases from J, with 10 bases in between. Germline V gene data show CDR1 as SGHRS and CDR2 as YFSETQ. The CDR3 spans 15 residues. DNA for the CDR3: TGCGCCAGCAGCTTGGATGGGGGGTCCACAGATACGCAGTATTTT. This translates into CASSLDGGSTDTQYF.

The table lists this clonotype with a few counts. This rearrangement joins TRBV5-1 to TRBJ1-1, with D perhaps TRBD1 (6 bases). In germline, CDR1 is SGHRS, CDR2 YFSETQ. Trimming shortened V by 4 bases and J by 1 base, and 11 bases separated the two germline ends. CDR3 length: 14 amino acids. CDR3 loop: CASSGDTSNTEAFF. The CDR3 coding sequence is TGCGCCAGCAGCGGGGACACTTCGAACACTGAAGCTTTCTTT.

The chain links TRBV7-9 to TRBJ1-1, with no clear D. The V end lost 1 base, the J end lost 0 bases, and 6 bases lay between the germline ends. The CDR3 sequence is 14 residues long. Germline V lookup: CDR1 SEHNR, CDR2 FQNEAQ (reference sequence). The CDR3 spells CASSLDLVNTEAFF. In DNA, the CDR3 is TGTGCCAGCAGCTTAGACCTCGTGAACACTGAAGCTTTCTTT.

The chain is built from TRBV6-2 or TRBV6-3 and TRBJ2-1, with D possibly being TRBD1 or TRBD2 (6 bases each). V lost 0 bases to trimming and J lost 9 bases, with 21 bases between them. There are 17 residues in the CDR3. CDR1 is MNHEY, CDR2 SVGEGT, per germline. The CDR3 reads CASSYSLYAQKGGEQFF. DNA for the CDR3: TGTGCCAGCAGTTACTCTCTTTACGCGCAAAAGGGGGGTGAGCAGTTCTTC.

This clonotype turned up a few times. The CDR3 bases are TGTGCCAGCAGCCAAGATCCAGCTAGTGACAATGAGCAGTTCTTC. It translates to CASSQDPASDNEQFF. The rearrangement links TRBV4-2 to TRBJ2-1; no firm D call. Germline V lookup: CDR1 LGHNA, CDR2 YNFKEQ. This CDR3 is built from 15 residues. Deletions cut 0 bases from V and 5 bases from J, with 11 bases between.